The subject of this entry is one T cell receptor (beta chain). In the original analysis: Reference gene primer amplification in the assay estimated nucleated cell counts. Some clones are missing from TCRdb's copy, which holds only in-frame ones; the method was immunoSEQ multiplex PCR. V and J calls and clone size follow that table, whereas D and trimming were derived from the DNA. The table has approximately 380,000 clones, 80% to 95% seen once. In assigning cohorts, the study relied on participant-reported clinical history. Participants classified as exposed had met a COVID-19 case within 2 weeks before study entry. The sample originates from a study of blood T cell repertoires in COVID-19. As for the study in general: Donors in the United States, Italy and Spain gave samples during acute or convalescent COVID-19.

CDR3 length: 14 amino acids. Germline trimming cut 6 bases from V and 2 bases from J; bases unmatched to any gene: 10. Germline assignment: CDR1 GTSNPN and CDR2 SVGIG (reference sequence). The chain employs TRBV30 and TRBJ2-7; 7 nucleotides align to TRBD2. The sample was PBMCs or T cells enriched from blood (not recorded which). This clonotype was sampled from a middle-aged woman who had been exposed to COVID-19. The CDR3 sequence: CACSTSMIPYEQYF. DNA of the CDR3: TGTGCCTGCTCGACTAGCATGATCCCCTACGAGCAGTACTTC.